Listed below are T cell receptor beta chains from one sample, sequenced in a study of early T cells in non-severe SARS-CoV-2 infection. TCRdb fed the 5' RACE reads into MiXCR, producing one record per CDR3 protein. The repertoire has 17,000 or so distinct CDR3 sequences, about 5.4% of them found once; the top ten carry roughly 7.5%. The material was whole blood, obtained at baseline. Receptors originate from an adult who was a healthcare worker with PCR-confirmed SARS-CoV-2 infection or an uninfected control (not recorded which). Both conserved end residues are part of each CDR3. D genes are given only for firm matches. Clone size appears in some rows only: once, few, many, or a class for an expanded clone.

TRBV4-3,NA,many,TRBJ2-2,CASSQDLRLTGGSGELFF,TGCGCCAGCAGCCAAGACCTCAGGCTTACCGGGGGTTCGGGGGAGCTGTTTTTT
TRBV18,TRBD1,many,TRBJ1-2,CASSPGTGSNYGYTF,TGTGCCAGCTCACCTGGGACAGGTTCTAACTATGGCTACACCTTC
TRBV11-3,TRBD2,many,TRBJ2-5,CASSLGSGGARETQYF,TGTGCCAGCAGCTTAGGAAGCGGGGGGGCCAGAGAGACCCAGTACTTC
TRBV10-2,NA,many,TRBJ2-5,CASSPTGSQYF,TGCGCCAGCAGCCCTACTGGGAGCCAGTACTTC
TRBV5-5,NA,many,TRBJ2-3,CASSLAIPSGTDTQYF,TGTGCCAGCAGCTTGGCCATCCCCTCGGGCACAGATACGCAGTATTTT
TRBV7-7,TRBD1,many,TRBJ2-1,CASSPDRGDEQFF,TGTGCCAGCAGCCCCGACAGGGGCGATGAGCAGTTCTTC
TRBV29-1,NA,NA,TRBJ1-1,CSVVRGDGTEAFF,TGCAGCGTTGTCCGAGGGGATGGCACTGAAGCTTTCTTT
TRBV30,TRBD2,NA,TRBJ2-5,CAWSVLRTSGALDETQYF,TGTGCCTGGAGTGTACTCAGGACTAGCGGGGCCTTGGACGAGACCCAGTACTTC
TRBV20-1,NA,many,TRBJ2-1,CSARDRRGAYNEQFF,TGCAGTGCTAGAGATCGACGGGGGGCTTACAATGAGCAGTTCTTC
TRBV5-6,NA,medium-sized,TRBJ1-1,CASSLIARTEAFF,TGTGCCAGCAGCTTAATCGCCAGGACTGAAGCTTTCTTT